This T cell receptor (beta chain) was recovered during a study of early T cells in non-severe SARS-CoV-2 infection. About the research overall: Whole-blood bulk RNA, unsorted, was sequenced, and chains were unpaired.

Molecules of cDNA were individually given unique molecular identifiers that were attached to them. MiXCR, applied by TCRdb to the 5' RACE reads, yields one record per CDR3 protein. The sample records tens of thousands of distinct CDR3 sequences, 15% being singletons. The CDR3 extends over 15 amino acids. Trimming removed 5 bases from V and 2 bases from J, with 14 bases in between. Germline CDR1 and CDR2: SEHNR and FQNEAQ (reference sequence). The rearrangement uses TRBV7-9 and TRBJ2-3; D possibly corresponds to TRBD2 (6 bases). The receptor was isolated from an adult who was a healthcare worker with PCR-confirmed SARS-CoV-2 infection or an uninfected control (not recorded which). Source material: whole blood. CDR3 DNA: TGTGCCAGCAGCATATCCGGGAGCAACACAGATACGCAGTATTTT. Its translation: CASSISGSNTDTQYF.